This TCR beta chain emerged from a study of human thymus T cells. This clone was counted a few times. Genomic DNA was extracted from every available blood leukocyte. Germline V gene sequence: CDR1 MDHEN, CDR2 SYDVKM. This CDR3 is built from 14 residues. After removal of 5 bases from V and 7 bases from J, the junction contained 9 bases not matched to a gene. Sequencing was performed with immunoSEQ multiplex PCR; in TCRdb, only in-frame clones are kept and a portion is missing. The profile covers about 60,000 clones, with approximately 95% appearing a single time and around 5.9% taken by the ten largest.

Material: blood. The sequence was collected from a boy less than two years old with a congenital heart defect but otherwise immunologically healthy. This chain links TRBV28 with TRBJ1-2; TRBD1 agrees at 8 bases. DNA for the CDR3: TGTGCCAGCAGTCCCCTGGACAGGGACTTTGGCTACACCTTC. Translation: CASSPLDRDFGYTF.